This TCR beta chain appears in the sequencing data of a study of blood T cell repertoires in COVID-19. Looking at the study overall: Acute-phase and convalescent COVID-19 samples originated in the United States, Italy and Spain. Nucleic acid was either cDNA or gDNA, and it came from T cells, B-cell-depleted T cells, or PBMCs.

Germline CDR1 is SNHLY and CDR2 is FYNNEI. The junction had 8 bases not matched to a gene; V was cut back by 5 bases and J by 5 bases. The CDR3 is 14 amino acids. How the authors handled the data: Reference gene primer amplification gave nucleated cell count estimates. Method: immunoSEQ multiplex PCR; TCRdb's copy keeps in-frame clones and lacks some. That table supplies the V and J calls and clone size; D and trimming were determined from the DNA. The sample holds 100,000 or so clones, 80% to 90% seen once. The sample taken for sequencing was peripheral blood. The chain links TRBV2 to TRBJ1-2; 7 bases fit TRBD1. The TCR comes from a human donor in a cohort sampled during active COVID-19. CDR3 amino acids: CASSRDRTAYGYTF. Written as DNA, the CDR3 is TGTGCCAGCAGTCGGGACAGAACGGCGTATGGCTACACCTTC.